The 5 T cell receptor beta chains reported below all come from one sample, sequenced in a study of blood T cell repertoires in COVID-19. Profiling relied on immunoSEQ multiplex PCR, and the TCRdb table lists in-frame clones only, not all of them. The sample yields fewer than 200,000 clones, 82% seen once. Source material: peripheral blood. These receptors were taken from a woman aged 70-85 years with acute or convalescent COVID-19.

The chain couples TRBV9 to TRBJ2-1, with 7 bases aligning to TRBD2. The CDR3 is 13 residues long. Trimming took 4 bases from V and 5 from J; bases not matched to a gene: 3. Looked up from germline, CDR1 is SGDLS and CDR2 is YYNGEE. CDR3 in amino acids: CASSLTSNNEQFF. In DNA form, the CDR3 reads TGTGCCAGCAGCTTGACTAGCAACAATGAGCAGTTCTTC.

The chain carries TRBV25-1 and TRBJ2-3; unclear D gene. CDR1 and CDR2 (germline): MGHDK, SYGVNS. The V gene lost 2 bases and the J gene lost 7 bases, with 16 bases spanning the gap. The CDR3 contains 15 residues. CDR3: CASSEERWLEHTQYF. CDR3 in DNA: TGTGCCAGCAGTGAAGAAAGGTGGCTAGAACATACGCAGTATTTT. Based on the CDR3 plus reference TRBV25-1 and TRBJ2-3, the full variable domain is EADIYQTPRYLVIGTGKKITLECSQTMGHDKMYWYQQDPGMELHLIHYSYGVNSTEKGDLSSESTVSRIRTEHFPLTLESARPSHTSQYLCASSEERWLEHTQYFGPGTRLTVL.

The V gene is TRBV11-1, the J gene TRBJ2-7; 10 bases line up with TRBD2. Unmatched junction bases numbered 7, after V lost 6 bases and J lost 2 bases. Germline values: CDR1 SGHAT, CDR2 FQDESV (reference sequence). This CDR3 spans 15 amino acids. CDR3 protein: CASSYGLADTYEQYF. DNA of the CDR3: TGTGCCAGCAGTTACGGACTAGCGGATACCTACGAGCAGTACTTC.

The chain couples TRBV6-5 to TRBJ2-5; TRBD2 is a possible D gene (5 bases). The germline V and J ends were trimmed by 6 bases and 2 bases, with 7 bases remaining between them. Germline V gene data show CDR1 as MNHEY and CDR2 as SVGAGI. The CDR3 is 12 residues long. This CDR3 reads CASRRAQETQYF. The CDR3, as DNA: TGTGCCAGCAGGCGGGCACAAGAGACCCAGTACTTC.

This clone showed up just once. This chain connects TRBV4-1 to TRBJ1-6; 10 nucleotides align to TRBD1. The CDR3 totals 15 residues. In germline, CDR1 is MGHRA, CDR2 YSYEKL. Unmatched junction bases numbered 3, after V lost 4 bases and J lost 6 bases. CDR3 residues: CASSPGQGINSPLHF. Written as DNA, the CDR3 is TGCGCCAGCAGCCCGGGACAGGGGATTAATTCACCCCTCCACTTT.